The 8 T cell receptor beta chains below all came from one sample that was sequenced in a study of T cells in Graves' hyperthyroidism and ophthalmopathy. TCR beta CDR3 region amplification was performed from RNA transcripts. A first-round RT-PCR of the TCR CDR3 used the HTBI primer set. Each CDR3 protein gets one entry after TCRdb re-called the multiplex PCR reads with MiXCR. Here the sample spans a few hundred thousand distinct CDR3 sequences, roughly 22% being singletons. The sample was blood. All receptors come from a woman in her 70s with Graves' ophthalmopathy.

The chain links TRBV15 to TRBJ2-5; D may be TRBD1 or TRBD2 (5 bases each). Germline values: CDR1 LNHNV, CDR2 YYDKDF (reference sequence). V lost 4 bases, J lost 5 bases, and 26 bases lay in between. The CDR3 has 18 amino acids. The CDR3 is CATSTYPGWGSDGETQYF. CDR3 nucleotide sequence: TGTGCCACCAGCACGTATCCCGGGTGGGGGTCAGACGGCGAGACCCAGTACTTC. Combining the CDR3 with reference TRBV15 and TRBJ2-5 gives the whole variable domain DAMVIQNPRYQVTQFGKPVTLSCSQTLNHNVMYWYQQKSSQAPKLLFHYYDKDFNNEADTPDNFQSRRPNTSFCFLDIRSPGLGDTAMYLCATSTYPGWGSDGETQYFGPGTRLLVL.

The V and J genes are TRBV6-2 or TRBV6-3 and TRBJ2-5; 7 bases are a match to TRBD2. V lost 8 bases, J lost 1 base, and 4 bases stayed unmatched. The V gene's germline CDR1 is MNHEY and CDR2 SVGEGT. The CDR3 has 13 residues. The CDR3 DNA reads TGTGCCAGCGGGAGGGACTTCCAAGAGACCCAGTACTTC. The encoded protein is CASGRDFQETQYF.

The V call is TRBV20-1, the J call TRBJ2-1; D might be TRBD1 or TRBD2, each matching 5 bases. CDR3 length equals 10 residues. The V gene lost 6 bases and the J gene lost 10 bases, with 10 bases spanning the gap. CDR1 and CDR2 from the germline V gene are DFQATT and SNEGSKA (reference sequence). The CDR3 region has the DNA TGCAGTGCGGATGGGGGAGAGCAGTTCTTC. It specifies CSADGGEQFF.

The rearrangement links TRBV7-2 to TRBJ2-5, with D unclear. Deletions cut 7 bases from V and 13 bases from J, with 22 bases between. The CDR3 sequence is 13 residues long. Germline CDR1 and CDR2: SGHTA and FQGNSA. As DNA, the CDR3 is TGTGCCAGCACCGCGACTCCCTTGGACCCCATGTACTTC. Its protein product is CASTATPLDPMYF.

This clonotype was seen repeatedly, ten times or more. CDR3 sequence reads: CASGTGFNTEAFF. The CDR3 DNA reads TGTGCCAGCGGGACAGGGTTCAACACTGAAGCTTTCTTT. J is TRBJ1-1 and V is TRBV2, with TRBD1 matching over 9 bases. This CDR3 has 13 residues. J lost 2 bases, V lost 8 bases, and 3 bases had no gene match. CDR1 SNHLY and CDR2 FYNNEI come from the germline V gene.

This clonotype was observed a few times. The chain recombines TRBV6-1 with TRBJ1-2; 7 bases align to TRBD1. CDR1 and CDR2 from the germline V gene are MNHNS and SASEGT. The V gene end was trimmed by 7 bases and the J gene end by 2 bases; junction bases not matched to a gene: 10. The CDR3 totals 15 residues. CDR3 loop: CASKHGGTENYGYTF. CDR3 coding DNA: TGTGCCAGCAAACACGGGGGGACAGAAAACTATGGCTACACCTTC.

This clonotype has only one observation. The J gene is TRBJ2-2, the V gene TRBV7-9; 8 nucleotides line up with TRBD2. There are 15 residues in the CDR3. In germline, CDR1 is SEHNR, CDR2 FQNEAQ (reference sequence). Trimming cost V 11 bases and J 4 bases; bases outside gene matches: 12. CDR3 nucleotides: TGTGCCCCCGAGGCGGGAGGAGGAGGCACCGGGGAGCTGTTTTTT. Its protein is CAPEAGGGGTGELFF.

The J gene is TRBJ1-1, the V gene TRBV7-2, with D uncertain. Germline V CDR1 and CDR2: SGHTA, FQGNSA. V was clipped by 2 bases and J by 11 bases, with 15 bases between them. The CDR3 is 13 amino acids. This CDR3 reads CASSLRQPRRAFF. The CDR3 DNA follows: TGTGCCAGCAGCTTAAGGCAGCCAAGGCGGGCTTTCTTT.